This T cell receptor beta chain was observed in a study of CD8 T cells in ankylosing spondylitis. In this sample, this clonotype turned up many times. Its specificity is not known. MiXCR was run by TCRdb on the 5' RACE reads, yielding one entry per CDR3 protein. This table holds 500,000 to 650,000 distinct CDR3 sequences, about 5.2% found once. Study findings and constraints: CD8+ cells made up the disease-linked clones, which were relatively rare in peripheral blood. Seven or eight highly homologous variants made up a TCR beta motif, and this motif appeared characteristic of ankylosing spondylitis blood.

V lost 3 bases and J 3 bases, leaving 8 bases between the germline ends. CDR1 is ENHRY, CDR2 SYGVKD, per germline. The CDR3 covers 13 residues. This clonotype originated in a male donor with ankylosing spondylitis. This chain joins TRBV10-3 and TRBJ1-1, with a possible D match to TRBD1 (5 bases). The sequenced material came from blood, either unsorted or a sorted T cell fraction (not recorded which). The CDR3 loop is CAISDDSYTEAFF. In DNA, the CDR3 is TGTGCCATCAGTGACGACAGCTACACTGAAGCTTTCTTT.